A selection of T cell receptor beta chains follows, all from one sample in a study of blood T cell repertoires in COVID-19. TCRdb's table, derived via immunoSEQ multiplex PCR, lists solely in-frame clones and lacks some. The table has about 470,000 clones, about nine tenths seen once; the top ten hold around 0.7%. Sequenced material: PBMCs or T cells enriched from blood (not recorded which). These receptors were collected from a woman aged 18-35 years who had recovered from COVID-19. Each CDR3 is given with its conserved first and last residue. Each record gives: clone size, V gene, D gene, J gene, CDR3 protein, CDR3 DNA. D genes are given only for firm matches. Part of the rows lack a size; the others show once, few, many or a class for expanded clones.

>NA|TRBV30|TRBD2|TRBJ2-3
CAWSVPSGGTDTQYF
TGTGCCTGGAGTGTACCTAGCGGGGGGACAGATACGCAGTATTTT
>NA|TRBV28|TRBD1|TRBJ2-7
CASRGRTGARFEQYF
TGTGCCAGCAGGGGACGGACAGGGGCCCGCTTCGAGCAGTACTTC
>NA|TRBV12-3/TRBV12-4|NA|TRBJ2-7
CASSFGPAYEQYF
TGTGCCAGCAGTTTTGGCCCAGCCTACGAGCAGTACTTC
>NA|TRBV7-9|NA|TRBJ1-2
CASSPPGDEGYTF
TGTGCCAGCAGCCCCCCCGGGGATGAGGGCTACACCTTC
>NA|TRBV27|TRBD1|TRBJ2-2
CASSPTGESNTGELFF
TGTGCCAGCAGTCCCACAGGGGAATCGAACACCGGGGAGCTGTTTTTT
>NA|TRBV18|TRBD1|TRBJ1-1
CASSPLQGAMNTEAFF
TGTGCCAGCTCACCACTTCAGGGGGCTATGAACACTGAAGCTTTCTTT
>NA|TRBV6-5|NA|TRBJ1-4
CASANGGKLFF
TGTGCCAGCGCTAATGGAGGCAAACTGTTTTTT
>NA|TRBV28|NA|TRBJ1-1
CASSSVVEAFF
TGTGCCAGCAGTTCCGTCGTTGAAGCTTTCTTT
>NA|TRBV6-4|NA|TRBJ1-1
CASPLAAGETEAFF
TGTGCCAGCCCACTCGCGGCGGGGGAAACTGAAGCTTTCTTT
>NA|TRBV11-3|TRBD2|TRBJ2-3
CASGIAGGMTQYF
TGTGCCAGCGGCATAGCGGGGGGGATGACGCAGTATTTT
>NA|TRBV6-5|NA|TRBJ1-1
CASSYGEGGTEAFF
TGTGCCAGCAGTTACGGGGAAGGAGGTACTGAAGCTTTCTTT
>NA|TRBV6-5|TRBD1|TRBJ1-1
CASRILGQPEAFF
TGTGCCAGCAGGATACTGGGACAGCCTGAAGCTTTCTTT
>NA|TRBV5-1|TRBD1|TRBJ2-5
CASSLQGAGETQYF
TGCGCCAGCAGCTTGCAGGGGGCCGGAGAGACCCAGTACTTC
>NA|TRBV5-1|NA|TRBJ1-2
CASSQGGGITNYGYTF
TGCGCCAGCAGCCAGGGAGGGGGGATTACTAACTATGGCTACACCTTC
>NA|TRBV24-1|TRBD2|TRBJ2-1
CATSIAGGNEQFF
TGTGCCACCTCCATAGCGGGGGGCAATGAGCAGTTCTTC
>NA|TRBV7-8|TRBD1|TRBJ2-7
CASSLGRAGGGYEQYF
TGTGCCAGCAGCTTAGGGCGCGCAGGGGGTGGCTACGAGCAGTACTTC
>NA|TRBV30|TRBD1|TRBJ1-2
CAWSIPGQGYGYTF
TGTGCCTGGAGCATACCAGGACAGGGATATGGCTACACCTTC
>once|TRBV5-4|NA|TRBJ2-1
CASSHYFQVTNEQFF
TGTGCCAGCAGCCATTACTTTCAGGTCACCAATGAGCAGTTCTTC
>NA|TRBV2|TRBD2|TRBJ2-7
CATLGRDPTYEQYF
TGTGCCACCCTGGGGAGGGACCCCACCTACGAGCAGTACTTC
>NA|TRBV27|NA|TRBJ1-2
CASSSNLRYGYTF
TGTGCCAGCAGTTCCAACTTAAGATATGGCTACACCTTC
>once|TRBV28|NA|TRBJ1-1
CASNEGNTEAFF
TGTGCCAGCAACGAGGGGAACACTGAAGCTTTCTTT
>NA|TRBV15|NA|TRBJ2-3
CATSRGRDTGTDTQYF
TGTGCCACCAGCAGAGGTAGAGACACGGGCACAGATACGCAGTATTTT
>NA|TRBV28|NA|TRBJ1-2
CALKRAGGNYGYTF
TGTGCCCTCAAGCGGGCAGGCGGTAACTATGGCTACACCTTC
>NA|TRBV15|TRBD1|TRBJ1-2
CATSRDGTGGAYGYTF
TGTGCCACCAGCAGAGATGGGACAGGTGGAGCCTATGGCTACACCTTC
>NA|TRBV21-1|NA|TRBJ1-5
CASSIYEGPPQPQHF
TGTGCCAGCAGCATTTACGAGGGCCCTCCACAGCCCCAGCATTTT
>NA|TRBV5-1|NA|TRBJ1-1
CASSLGAVNTEAFF
TGCGCCAGCAGCTTGGGGGCAGTGAACACTGAAGCTTTCTTT
>once|TRBV11-3|TRBD1|TRBJ2-2
CASSSWTGTATGELFF
TGTGCCAGCAGCTCCTGGACAGGGACCGCTACCGGGGAGCTGTTTTTT
>NA|TRBV6-1|NA|TRBJ1-2
CASSETIGGNGYTF
TGTGCCAGCAGTGAGACGATTGGGGGGAATGGCTACACCTTC
>NA|TRBV5-1|TRBD2|TRBJ2-2
CASSLNLAGGPNTGELFF
TGCGCCAGCAGCTTGAACCTAGCGGGGGGACCGAACACCGGGGAGCTGTTTTTT
>few|TRBV19|TRBD1|TRBJ2-1
CASRWDRSNEQFF
TGTGCCAGTAGGTGGGACAGGTCCAATGAGCAGTTCTTC
>NA|TRBV19|NA|TRBJ2-3
CASSQRSGTDTQYF
TGTGCCAGTAGTCAGCGGTCTGGGACAGATACGCAGTATTTT
>once|TRBV28|TRBD1|TRBJ1-1
CASSSSLGQLNTEAFF
TGTGCCAGCAGTTCAAGTTTGGGACAGCTGAACACTGAAGCTTTCTTT